This T cell receptor beta chain is from a study of beta chain features in type 1 diabetes. Trimming left V 4 bases short and J 6 bases short, with 19 bases between. Germline V gives CDR1 LNHDA, CDR2 SQIVND (reference sequence). CDR3 size: 15 residues. Study-level findings and limits: Patients' naive, central memory and regulatory TCRB repertoires appeared more alike than those of healthy donors. PCR might favor shorter templates, but any such skew would affect patients and controls equally.

Sequencing targeted expressed TCRB transcripts, as all isolated RNA had been reverse transcribed. Profiled with immunoSEQ multiplex PCR; TCRdb holds only in-frame clones, not every one. The sample lists about 930,000 clones, 17% occurring once. In regard to this clone: As yet, its antigen is unknown.

The sequencing sample was made of naive CD4+ T cells from blood. This chain links TRBV19 with TRBJ2-7, with D possibly being TRBD2 (7 bases). This receptor was obtained from a woman younger than 30 in good health. For the CDR3, the DNA is TGTGCCAGTAGTAGGCGGGAGACAGGTTTCTCCGAGCAGTACTTC. The encoded protein is CASSRRETGFSEQYF.